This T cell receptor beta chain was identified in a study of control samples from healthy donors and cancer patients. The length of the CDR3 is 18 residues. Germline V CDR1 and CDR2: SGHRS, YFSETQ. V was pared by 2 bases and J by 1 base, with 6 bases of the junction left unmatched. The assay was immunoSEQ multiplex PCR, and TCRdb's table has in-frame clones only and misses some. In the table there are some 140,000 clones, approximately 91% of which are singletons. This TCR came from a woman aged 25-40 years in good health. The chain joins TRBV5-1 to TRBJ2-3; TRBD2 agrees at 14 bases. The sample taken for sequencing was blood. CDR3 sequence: CASSLGTSGRAGTDTQYF. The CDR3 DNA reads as TGCGCCAGCAGCTTAGGGACTAGCGGGAGAGCGGGCACAGATACGCAGTATTTT.